These T cell receptor beta chains were read from a single sample in a study of technical replicates of blood from several donors. The method was immunoSEQ multiplex PCR; TCRdb's version includes in-frame clones alone and lacks a portion of them. The repertoire holds about 98,000 clones, with almost 96% as singletons. Sequenced sample: T cells isolated from PBMCs. The source of these receptors is a human donor in good health. Each CDR3 is given with its conserved first and last residue. The D gene is left open where the match is weak. Some rows have no size entry. The others give once, few or many, or a class for an expanded clone.

>TRBV15|TRBJ1-2|NA|NA
TGTGCCACCAGCAGAGATCGAGCTGTGGGGCACTCCTATGGCTACACCTTC
CATSRDRAVGHSYGYTF
>TRBV30|TRBJ1-5|TRBD1|NA
TGTGCCTGGAGCCAGGGGGCAACAAGTCAGCCCCAGCATTTT
CAWSQGATSQPQHF
>TRBV6-5|TRBJ1-1|NA|NA
TGTGCCAGCAGTTACAACAGGGTGAACACTGAAGCTTTCTTT
CASSYNRVNTEAFF
>TRBV5-1|TRBJ2-3|TRBD2|NA
TGCGCCAGCAGCCCGACTAGCGGGAGTTTGAATACGCAGTATTTT
CASSPTSGSLNTQYF
>TRBV4-1|TRBJ1-2|NA|NA
TGCGCCAGCAGCCAGCTGACAGGACGCTATGGCTACACCTTC
CASSQLTGRYGYTF
>TRBV18|TRBJ2-5|NA|NA
TGTGCCAGCTCACCACCTTCAGTGTTACAGACGCATAAAGAGACCCAGTACTTC
CASSPPSVLQTHKETQYF
>TRBV5-6|TRBJ2-1|TRBD2|NA
TGTGCCAGCAGCAGATTAGCGGGAGTGACCTACAATGAGCAGTTCTTC
CASSRLAGVTYNEQFF
>TRBV4-2|TRBJ2-4|TRBD2|NA
TGTGCCAGCAGCCAAGATCCACCGGGACTAGATCAGTACTTC
CASSQDPPGLDQYF
>TRBV7-8|TRBJ2-7|NA|NA
TGTGCCAGCAGCGCCAGGGTAAATCCCTACGAGCAGTACTTC
CASSARVNPYEQYF
>TRBV14|TRBJ2-1|TRBD2|NA
TGTGCCAGCAGCAGCGGGGAGCACTCCTACAATGAGCAGTTCTTC
CASSSGEHSYNEQFF
>TRBV28|TRBJ1-1|NA|NA
TGTGCCAGCACCCGAATCGGGGAAGGTCGCACTGAAGCTTTCTTT
CASTRIGEGRTEAFF
>TRBV30|TRBJ2-2|NA|NA
TGTGCCTGGCGGTTGAACACCGGGGAGCTGTTTTTT
CAWRLNTGELFF
>TRBV29-1|TRBJ2-5|NA|NA
TGCAGCGGGGCAGGGCGCCTTAAGGTGACCCAGTACTTC
CSGAGRLKVTQYF
>TRBV18|TRBJ1-1|TRBD1|NA
TGTGCCAGCTCTCAGGGGGTTTGGACTGAAGCTTTCTTT
CASSQGVWTEAFF
>TRBV5-1|TRBJ2-1|NA|NA
TGCGCCAGCAGTCCAACGAATAGTTACAATGAGCAGTTCTTC
CASSPTNSYNEQFF
>TRBV9|TRBJ2-2|NA|NA
TGTGCCAGCAGCGTAGCGCTAGCCTCCTCCGGGGAGCTGTTTTTT
CASSVALASSGELFF
>TRBV6-5|TRBJ2-5|NA|once
TGTGCCAGCAGCCCCGGGACTGACGACGAGACCCAGTACTTC
CASSPGTDDETQYF
>TRBV6-1|TRBJ1-2|NA|NA
TGTGCCAGCAGTCTCCCCCACCGGTATAATGGCTACACCTTC
CASSLPHRYNGYTF
>TRBV27|TRBJ2-7|NA|NA
TGTGCCACAACAGACCGAGGGGGCTCCTACGAGCAGTACTTC
CATTDRGGSYEQYF
>TRBV27|TRBJ2-7|TRBD2|NA
TGTGCCAGCAGGACTAGCGTCGAGCAGTACTTC
CASRTSVEQYF
>TRBV5-1|TRBJ2-1|TRBD2|NA
TGCGCCAGCAGGGTGGGCCTAGCGGGCTACAATGAGCAGTTCTTC
CASRVGLAGYNEQFF
>TRBV19|TRBJ2-1|NA|NA
TGTGCCAGTAGTATTCGGACAGGGAGGGATGAGCAGTTCTTC
CASSIRTGRDEQFF
>TRBV29-1|TRBJ1-2|TRBD1|NA
TGCAGCGTTGTTGCCAGGGGGATTAATGGCTACACCTTC
CSVVARGINGYTF
>TRBV28|TRBJ1-1|NA|once
TGTGCCAGCAGCTATAGGGGGACTGAAGCTTTCTTT
CASSYRGTEAFF
>TRBV10-3|TRBJ1-2|NA|NA
TGTGCCATCAGTGAGTCGGAGGTTGTGGGCGGCTACACCTTC
CAISESEVVGGYTF
>TRBV7-9|TRBJ2-7|NA|NA
TGTGCCAGCAGCTTTCCGGCTAGCACGAGCTCCTACGAGCAGTACTTC
CASSFPASTSSYEQYF
>TRBV6-1|TRBJ1-5|NA|NA
TGTGCCAGCAGTGAGCAGATGAATCAGCCCCAGCATTTT
CASSEQMNQPQHF
>TRBV25-1|TRBJ2-3|TRBD1|NA
TGTGCCAGCGGAGACAGGGGGCGGGAAGATACGCAGTATTTT
CASGDRGREDTQYF
>TRBV5-1|TRBJ1-2|NA|NA
TGCGCCAGCAGCTTGGCGAGGGGGTTGGACTATGGCTACACCTTC
CASSLARGLDYGYTF
>TRBV15|TRBJ2-7|TRBD1|NA
TGTGCCACCAGCAGAGAGAGGACAGGGGGCTCCTACGAGCAGTACTTC
CATSRERTGGSYEQYF
>TRBV7-6|TRBJ2-7|TRBD1|NA
TGTGCCAGCAGCCCGTCCGGGACAGGGGACTACGAGCAGTACTTC
CASSPSGTGDYEQYF
>TRBV10-2|TRBJ2-5|NA|NA
TGCGCCAGCAGTACGCAGGCGATGGAGACCCAGTACTTC
CASSTQAMETQYF
>TRBV7-9|TRBJ2-2|NA|NA
TGTGCCAGCAGCTTTTCAAGGCAGGACACCGGGGAGCTGTTTTTT
CASSFSRQDTGELFF
>TRBV5-4|TRBJ2-3|NA|NA
TGTGCCAGCACCGAACGGGGGGCGCGGGATACGCAGTATTTT
CASTERGARDTQYF
>TRBV10-3|TRBJ2-7|NA|few
TGTGCCATCAGTGAGGGGACACTCCTTTCCATCGAGCAGTACTTC
CAISEGTLLSIEQYF
>TRBV27|TRBJ2-7|TRBD1|NA
TGTGCCAGCAGTGCGGACAGGGGAAGGAACGAGCAGTACTTC
CASSADRGRNEQYF
>TRBV6-1|TRBJ2-2|NA|once
TGTGCCAGCAGTGAATTGACAGTAGGAGACACCGGGGAGCTGTTTTTT
CASSELTVGDTGELFF
>TRBV12-5|TRBJ2-1|NA|once
TGTGCTAGTGGTTCGGAGGGCTACAATGAGCAGTTCTTC
CASGSEGYNEQFF
>TRBV30|TRBJ2-3|NA|NA
TGTGCCTGGACCATAGGGAGCGGGCGCATTACGCAGTATTTT
CAWTIGSGRITQYF
>TRBV5-1|TRBJ2-3|NA|NA
TGCGCCAGCAGCTTGGGAGCGGTGGATACGCAGTATTTT
CASSLGAVDTQYF
>TRBV27|TRBJ2-7|TRBD2|NA
TGTGCCAGCAGTCCGGCCGGGACTAGCTGGGCCTACGAGCAGTACTTC
CASSPAGTSWAYEQYF
>TRBV7-9|TRBJ2-1|TRBD2|NA
TGTGCCAGCAGCCCCCAGCGGGGGAAGCAGTTCTTC
CASSPQRGKQFF
>TRBV29-1|TRBJ2-7|NA|NA
TGCAGCGTTGACAGCTCCTACGAGCAGTACTTC
CSVDSSYEQYF
>TRBV2|TRBJ2-7|TRBD1|NA
TGTGCCAGCGGTGGGACAGGGCTTACCTACGAGCAGTACTTC
CASGGTGLTYEQYF
>TRBV6-1|TRBJ2-7|TRBD1|once
TGTGCCAGCAGCCGGGACAGGGTTGGCGAGCAGTACTTC
CASSRDRVGEQYF
>TRBV19|TRBJ1-4|NA|once
TGTGCCGCGGTGGTGTTCTCAACTAATGAAAAACTGTTTTTT
CAAVVFSTNEKLFF
>TRBV30|TRBJ1-1|NA|NA
TGTGCCTGGAGTAGACAGCCGAACACTGAAGCTTTCTTT
CAWSRQPNTEAFF
>TRBV19|TRBJ1-4|TRBD1|NA
TGTGCCAGTAGTATAGGTACAGGGGGCAGTGAAAAACTGTTTTTT
CASSIGTGGSEKLFF